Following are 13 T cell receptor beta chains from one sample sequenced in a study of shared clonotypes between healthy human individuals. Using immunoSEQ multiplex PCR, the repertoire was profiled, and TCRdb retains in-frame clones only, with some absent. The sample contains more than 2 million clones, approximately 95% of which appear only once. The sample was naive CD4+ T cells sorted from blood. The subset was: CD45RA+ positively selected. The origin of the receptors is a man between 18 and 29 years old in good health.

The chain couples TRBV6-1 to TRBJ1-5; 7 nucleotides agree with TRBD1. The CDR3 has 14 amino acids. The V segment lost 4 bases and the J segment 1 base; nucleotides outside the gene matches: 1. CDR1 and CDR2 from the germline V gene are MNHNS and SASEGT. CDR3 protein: CASSARGSNQPQHF. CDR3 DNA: TGTGCCAGCAGTGCCAGGGGGAGCAATCAGCCCCAGCATTTT.

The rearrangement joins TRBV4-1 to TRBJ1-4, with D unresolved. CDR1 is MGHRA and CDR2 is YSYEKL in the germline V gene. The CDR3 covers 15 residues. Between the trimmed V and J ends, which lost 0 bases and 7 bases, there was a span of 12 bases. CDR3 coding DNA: TGCGCCAGCAGCCAAGATGCCGGATCCAGTGAAAAACTGTTTTTT. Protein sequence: CASSQDAGSSEKLFF.

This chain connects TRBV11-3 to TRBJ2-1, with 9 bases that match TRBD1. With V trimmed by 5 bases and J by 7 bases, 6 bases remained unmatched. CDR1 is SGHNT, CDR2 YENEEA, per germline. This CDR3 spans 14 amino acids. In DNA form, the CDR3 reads TGTGCCAGCAGCCCCGGACAGGGGAGAAATGAGCAGTTCTTC. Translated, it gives CASSPGQGRNEQFF. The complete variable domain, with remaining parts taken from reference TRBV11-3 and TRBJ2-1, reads EAGVVQSPRYKIIEKKQPVAFWCNPISGHNTLYWYLQNLGQGPELLIRYENEEAVDDSQLPKDRFSAERLKGVDSTLKIQPAELGDSAVYLCASSPGQGRNEQFFGPGTRLTVL.

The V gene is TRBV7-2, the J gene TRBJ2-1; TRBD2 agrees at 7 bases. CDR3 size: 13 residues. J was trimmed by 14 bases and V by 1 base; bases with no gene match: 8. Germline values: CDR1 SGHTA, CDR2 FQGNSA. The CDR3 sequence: CASSLERGSVEFF. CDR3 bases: TGTGCCAGCAGCTTAGAGCGGGGCTCCGTGGAGTTCTTC.

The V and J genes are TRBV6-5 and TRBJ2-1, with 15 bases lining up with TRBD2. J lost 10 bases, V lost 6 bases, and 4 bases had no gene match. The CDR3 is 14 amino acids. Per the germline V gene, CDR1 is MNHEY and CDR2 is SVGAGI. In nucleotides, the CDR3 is TGTGCCAGCAGGGCCGGACTAGCGGGGGGGGAGCAGTTCTTC. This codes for CASRAGLAGGEQFF.

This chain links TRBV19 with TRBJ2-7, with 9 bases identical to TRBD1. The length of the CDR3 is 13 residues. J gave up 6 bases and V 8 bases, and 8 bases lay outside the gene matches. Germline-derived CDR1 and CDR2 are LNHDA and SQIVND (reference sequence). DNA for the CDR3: TGTGCCAGTGCCCCGGGGGACAGGGCCGAGCAGTACTTC. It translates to CASAPGDRAEQYF.

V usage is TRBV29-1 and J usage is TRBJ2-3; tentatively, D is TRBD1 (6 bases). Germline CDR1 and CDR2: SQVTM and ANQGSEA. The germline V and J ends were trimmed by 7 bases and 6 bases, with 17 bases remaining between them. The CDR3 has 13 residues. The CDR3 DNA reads TGCAGCGGTGGGGGCAGGCTCCAGGATACGCAGTATTTT. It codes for CSGGGRLQDTQYF.

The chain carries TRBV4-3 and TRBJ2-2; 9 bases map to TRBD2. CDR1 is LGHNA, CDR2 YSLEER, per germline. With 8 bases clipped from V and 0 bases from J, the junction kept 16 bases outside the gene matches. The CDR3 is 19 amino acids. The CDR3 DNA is TGCGCCAGCCATACCGGGGCTAGCGGGAACCTACCGAACACCGGGGAGCTGTTTTTT. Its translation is CASHTGASGNLPNTGELFF.

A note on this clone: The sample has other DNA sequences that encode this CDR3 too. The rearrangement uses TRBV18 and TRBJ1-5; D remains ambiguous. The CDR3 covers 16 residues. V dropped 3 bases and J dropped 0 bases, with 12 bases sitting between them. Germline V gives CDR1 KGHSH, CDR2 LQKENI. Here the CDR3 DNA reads TGTGCCAGCTCACCGCGGACCGTGGATAGCAATCAGCCCCAGCATTTT. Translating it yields CASSPRTVDSNQPQHF.

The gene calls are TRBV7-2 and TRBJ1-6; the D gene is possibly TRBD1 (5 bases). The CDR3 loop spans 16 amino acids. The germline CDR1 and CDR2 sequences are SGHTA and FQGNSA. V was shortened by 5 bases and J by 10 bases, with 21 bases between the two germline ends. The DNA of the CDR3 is TGTGCCAGCAGCCCCCAAAGGGGAGGGAAAGGGTCACCCCTCCACTTT. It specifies CASSPQRGGKGSPLHF.

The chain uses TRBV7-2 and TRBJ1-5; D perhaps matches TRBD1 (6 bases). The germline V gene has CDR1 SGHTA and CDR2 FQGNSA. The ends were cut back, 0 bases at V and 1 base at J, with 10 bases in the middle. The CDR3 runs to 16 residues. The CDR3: CASSLAGGLSNQPQHF. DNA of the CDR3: TGTGCCAGCAGCTTAGCCGGGGGCCTGAGCAATCAGCCCCAGCATTTT.

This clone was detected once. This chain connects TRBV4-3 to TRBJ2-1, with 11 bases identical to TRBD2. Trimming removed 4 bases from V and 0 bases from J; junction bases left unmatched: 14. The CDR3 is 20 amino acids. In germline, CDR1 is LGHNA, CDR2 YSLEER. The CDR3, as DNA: TGCGCCAGCAGCCGCGGACTAGCGGGCCTAGGCCCCAGCTCCTACAATGAGCAGTTCTTC. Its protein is CASSRGLAGLGPSSYNEQFF.

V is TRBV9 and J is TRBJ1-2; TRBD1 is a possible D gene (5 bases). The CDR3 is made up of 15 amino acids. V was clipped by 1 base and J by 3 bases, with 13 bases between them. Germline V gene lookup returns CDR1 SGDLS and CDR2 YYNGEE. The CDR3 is CASSVSSGSDYGYTF. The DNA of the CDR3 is TGTGCCAGCAGCGTATCTTCAGGGAGCGACTATGGCTACACCTTC.